This T cell receptor (beta chain) stems from a study of T cell responses to AZD1222 COVID-19 vaccine. CDR3 length: 17 residues. V lost 0 bases and J lost 5; bases outside the gene matches: 6. Germline V gene lookup returns CDR1 WNHNN and CDR2 SYGVQD (reference sequence). Sequenced by immunoSEQ multiplex PCR; TCRdb stores in-frame clones only, minus some. There are about 130,000 clones in the sample; approximately 83% occur only once, and roughly 1.6% lies in the top ten. The sample in question was peripheral blood, obtained on day 0 of AZD1222 vaccination. The origin of this receptor is an adult in good health. The chain carries TRBV10-1 and TRBJ2-3, with 12 bases matching TRBD2. The CDR3 protein is CASSESTSGGTIDTQYF. The CDR3 DNA is TGCGCCAGCAGTGAGTCGACTAGCGGGGGAACCATAGATACGCAGTATTTT.